This TCR beta chain was recorded in a study of somatic mutations in cytotoxic T cells in rheumatoid arthritis. V was clipped by 6 bases and J by 6 bases, with 12 bases between them. The CDR3 has 11 amino acids. Looked up from germline, CDR1 is SQVTM and CDR2 is ANQGSEA. The authors' processing: Published virus-specific TCRB sequences matched only a few of the patient CD8+ clones exceeding 1%. TCRdb's table, derived via immunoSEQ multiplex PCR, lists solely in-frame clones and lacks some. V and J calls and clone size come straight from that table; D and trimming were deduced from the DNA. The data contain about 23,000 clones, about 82% of them singletons.

This clonotype originated in an adult with rheumatoid arthritis. Sequencing used CD8+ T cells sorted from blood. This chain connects TRBV29-1 to TRBJ2-7; D uncertain. The CDR3 DNA is TGCAGCGTGACGTTTGGGATCGAGCAGTACTTC. It codes for CSVTFGIEQYF.